The sequence of this T cell receptor (beta chain) was determined in a study of cytomegalovirus exposure and HLA in healthy donors. Study-wide context: Earlier findings included some 100 million unique TCR beta sequences obtained from 150 million to 200 million T cells.

The PCR employed 60 Vbeta primers together with 13 Jbeta primers. TCRdb's table, derived via immunoSEQ multiplex PCR, lists solely in-frame clones and lacks some. Of about 160,000 clones in the sample, approximately 88% are singletons; the top ten hold 0.95% to 1.5%. Material for sequencing was PBMCs. The clonotype was recovered from a boy aged 2 to 10 in good health and CMV-seronegative.

The CDR3 sequence is CASSARTSGGTYQETQYF. The CDR3 DNA reads TGTGCCAGCAGTGCTCGGACTAGCGGGGGGACCTACCAAGAGACCCAGTACTTC. V gene TRBV6-1 combines with J gene TRBJ2-5; TRBD2 matches 14 bases. The germline V gene encodes CDR1 MNHNS and CDR2 SASEGT. This CDR3 region has 18 residues. V was clipped by 4 bases and J by 0 bases; unmatched bases: 7.